This T cell receptor (beta chain) originates from a study of cytomegalovirus exposure and HLA in healthy donors. Overall study context: Genotyping of more than 300 donors showed that approximately 83% belonged to the Caucasian-associated ancestry cluster.

PCR employed 60 Vbeta and 13 Jbeta primers. Data came from immunoSEQ multiplex PCR; TCRdb stores just in-frame clones and leaves some out. The sample records 200,000 or so clones, 75% to 90% being singletons. V lost 2 bases and J lost 2, with 14 bases in between. Germline lookup yields CDR1 MNHNS and CDR2 SASEGT. The CDR3 runs 16 residues. This rearrangement joins TRBV6-1 to TRBJ2-3, with D unclear. The receptor was isolated from a boy younger than 10 in good health and CMV-seronegative. Sequencing was performed on PBMCs. CDR3 coding DNA: TGTGCCAGCAGTGAATCGCGGATAGAAAACACAGATACGCAGTATTTT. This sequence encodes CASSESRIENTDTQYF.